The source of this T cell receptor beta chain is a study of T cell repertoires in cytomegalovirus infection. Study-level background: An indication of both CMV infection and matching HLA type came from public TCR beta signatures.

TCRdb ran MiXCR on the reads and lists one entry per CDR3 protein. The profile covers roughly 150,000 distinct CDR3 sequences, with 15% to 20% appearing a single time and approximately 18% taken by the ten largest. Study-level points and caveats: HLA-C-restricted CMV-specific TCR beta clonotypes prevailed in the ex vivo response. CMV carriers with the relevant HLA were identified by cumulative public TCR beta family frequency.

As regards this clonotype: Its specificity is not known.

The CDR3 extends over 15 amino acids. Germline CDR1 MDHEN, CDR2 SYDVKM. The V segment lost 5 bases and the J segment 2 bases; nucleotides outside the gene matches: 8. The TCR originated in a human donor in good health (CMV status not recorded). Some clones in this sample may be carry-over from other donors' samples. The J gene is TRBJ1-2, the V gene TRBV28; 7 nucleotides align to TRBD1. Sequencing was done on a sample of CD8+ T cells from PBMCs. Written as DNA, the CDR3 is TGTGCCAGCAGTAAACCGGGACAGACAAACTATGGCTACACCTTC. It encodes CASSKPGQTNYGYTF.